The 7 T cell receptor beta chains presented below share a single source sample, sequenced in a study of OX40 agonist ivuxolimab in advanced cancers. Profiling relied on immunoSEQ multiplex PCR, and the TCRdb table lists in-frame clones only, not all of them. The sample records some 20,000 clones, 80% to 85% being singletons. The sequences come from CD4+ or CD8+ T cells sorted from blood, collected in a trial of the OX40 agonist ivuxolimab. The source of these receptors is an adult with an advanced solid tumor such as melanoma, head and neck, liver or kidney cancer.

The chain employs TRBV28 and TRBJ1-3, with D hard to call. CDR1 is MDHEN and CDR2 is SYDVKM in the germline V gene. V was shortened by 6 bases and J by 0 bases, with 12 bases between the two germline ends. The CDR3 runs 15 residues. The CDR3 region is CASRPPISSGNTIYF. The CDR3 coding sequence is TGTGCCAGCAGGCCTCCGATTAGCTCTGGAAACACCATATATTTT.

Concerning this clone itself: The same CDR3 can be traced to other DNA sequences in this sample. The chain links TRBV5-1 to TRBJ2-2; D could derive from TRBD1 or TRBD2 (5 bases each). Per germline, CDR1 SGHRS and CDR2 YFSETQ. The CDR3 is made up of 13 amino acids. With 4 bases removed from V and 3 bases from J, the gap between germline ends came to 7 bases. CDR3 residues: CASSPGHTGELFF. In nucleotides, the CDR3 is TGCGCCAGCAGCCCGGGACACACCGGGGAGCTGTTTTTT.

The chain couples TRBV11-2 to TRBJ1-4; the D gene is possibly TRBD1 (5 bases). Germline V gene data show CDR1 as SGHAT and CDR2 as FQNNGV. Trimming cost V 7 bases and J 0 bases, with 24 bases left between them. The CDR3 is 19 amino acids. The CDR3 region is CASTYPRGEISATNEKLFF. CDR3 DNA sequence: TGTGCCAGCACCTACCCCCGAGGGGAGATTTCTGCAACTAATGAAAAACTGTTTTTT.

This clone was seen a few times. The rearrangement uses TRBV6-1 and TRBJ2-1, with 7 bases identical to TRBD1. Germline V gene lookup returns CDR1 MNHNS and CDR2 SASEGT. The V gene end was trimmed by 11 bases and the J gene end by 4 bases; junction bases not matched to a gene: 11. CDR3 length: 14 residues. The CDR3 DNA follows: TGTGCCGCCGAAGGGGGCGACGGGTACAATGAGCAGTTCTTC. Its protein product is CAAEGGDGYNEQFF.

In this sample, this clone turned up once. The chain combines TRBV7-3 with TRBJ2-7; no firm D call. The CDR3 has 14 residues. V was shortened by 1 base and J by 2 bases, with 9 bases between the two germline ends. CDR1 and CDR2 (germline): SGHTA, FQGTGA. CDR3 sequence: CASSLNSRPYEQYF. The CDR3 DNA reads TGTGCCAGCAGCTTAAATTCCCGTCCCTACGAGCAGTACTTC.

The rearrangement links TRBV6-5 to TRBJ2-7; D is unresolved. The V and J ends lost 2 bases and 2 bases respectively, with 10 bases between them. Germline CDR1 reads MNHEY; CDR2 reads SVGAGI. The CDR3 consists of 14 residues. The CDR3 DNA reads TGTGCCAGCAGTTACGACGCGGTAGCCTACGAGCAGTACTTC. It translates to CASSYDAVAYEQYF.

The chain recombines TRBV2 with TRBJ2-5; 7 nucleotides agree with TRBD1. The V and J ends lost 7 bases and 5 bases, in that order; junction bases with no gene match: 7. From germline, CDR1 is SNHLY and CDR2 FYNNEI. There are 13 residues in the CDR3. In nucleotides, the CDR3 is TGTGCCAGCAATCGAAGGGGGCAGGAGACCCAGTACTTC. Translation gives CASNRRGQETQYF.